The 7 T cell receptor beta chains below all came from one sample that was sequenced in a study of blood T cell repertoires in COVID-19. This table comes from immunoSEQ multiplex PCR, and its TCRdb copy is limited to in-frame clones, with some not included. The data show about 280,000 clones, approximately 88% seen once. The sequenced material came from PBMCs or T cells enriched from blood (not recorded which). These receptors all come from a woman between 35 and 50 years old who had recovered from COVID-19.

V is TRBV3-1 (or the pseudogene TRBV3-2) and J is TRBJ1-2; D uncertain. CDR3 length equals 13 residues. V lost 1 base to trimming and J lost 4 bases, with 7 bases between them. Germline V gene data show CDR1 as LGHDT and CDR2 as YNNKEL (reference sequence). CDR3 coding DNA: TGTGCCAGCAGCCAAGTAGGGAGCTATGGCTACACCTTC. Its translation: CASSQVGSYGYTF.

The DNA of the CDR3 is TGTGCCAGCAATCCCACGGGGGCTGGGGCCAACGTCCTGACTTTC. It encodes CASNPTGAGANVLTF. This chain links TRBV27 with TRBJ2-6; tentative D call: TRBD2 (6 bases). The CDR3 is 15 amino acids. Trimming left V 7 bases short and J 2 bases short, with 12 bases between. CDR1 is MNHEY and CDR2 is SMNVEV in the germline V gene (reference sequence).

V gene TRBV5-1 combines with J gene TRBJ2-5; 13 bases line up with TRBD2. Germline CDR1 reads SGHRS; CDR2 reads YFSETQ. This CDR3 comprises 14 residues. CDR3 region: CASWTSGSGETQYF. As DNA, the CDR3 is TGCGCTAGTTGGACTAGCGGGAGCGGGGAGACCCAGTACTTC.

V usage is TRBV15 and J usage is TRBJ2-3; D ambiguous. V lost 1 base, J lost 4 bases, and 6 bases lay in between. This CDR3 comprises 13 residues. CDR1 and CDR2 (germline): LNHNV, YYDKDF (reference sequence). Here the CDR3 reads CATSRALSDTQYF. CDR3 nucleotide sequence: TGTGCCACCAGCAGAGCGTTGTCAGATACGCAGTATTTT.

The chain links TRBV18 to TRBJ1-2; a possible D gene is TRBD1 (5 bases). Trimming removed 8 bases from V and 4 bases from J, with 11 bases in between. The CDR3 covers 12 residues. Germline V gene sequence: CDR1 KGHSH, CDR2 LQKENI. CDR3 coding DNA: TGTGCCAGCAACGGGGGGAGCTATGGCTACACCTTC. Translating it yields CASNGGSYGYTF. Full variable domain (rest looked up from reference TRBV18 and TRBJ1-2): NAGVMQNPRHLVRRRGQEARLRCSPMKGHSHVYWYRQLPEEGLKFMVYLQKENIIDESGMPKERFSAEFPKEGPSILRIQQVVRGDSAAYFCASNGGSYGYTFGSGTRLTVV.

CDR3 in amino acids: CASSPGHANSPLHF. The CDR3 DNA follows: TGTGCCAGCAGTCCCGGACACGCTAATTCACCCCTCCACTTT. V is TRBV2 and J is TRBJ1-6; D possibly corresponds to TRBD1 (5 bases). The CDR3 loop spans 14 amino acids. V was shortened by 5 bases and J by 6 bases, with 11 bases between the two germline ends. CDR1 is SNHLY, CDR2 FYNNEI, per germline.

The V call is TRBV7-2, the J call TRBJ2-5; D not resolved. Trimming cost V 3 bases and J 5 bases, with 13 bases left between them. Germline-derived CDR1 and CDR2 are SGHTA and FQGNSA. The CDR3 sequence is 14 residues long. CDR3 in amino acids: CASSLPPAAETQYF. The CDR3 DNA sequence: TGTGCCAGCAGCTTGCCGCCCGCTGCGGAGACCCAGTACTTC.